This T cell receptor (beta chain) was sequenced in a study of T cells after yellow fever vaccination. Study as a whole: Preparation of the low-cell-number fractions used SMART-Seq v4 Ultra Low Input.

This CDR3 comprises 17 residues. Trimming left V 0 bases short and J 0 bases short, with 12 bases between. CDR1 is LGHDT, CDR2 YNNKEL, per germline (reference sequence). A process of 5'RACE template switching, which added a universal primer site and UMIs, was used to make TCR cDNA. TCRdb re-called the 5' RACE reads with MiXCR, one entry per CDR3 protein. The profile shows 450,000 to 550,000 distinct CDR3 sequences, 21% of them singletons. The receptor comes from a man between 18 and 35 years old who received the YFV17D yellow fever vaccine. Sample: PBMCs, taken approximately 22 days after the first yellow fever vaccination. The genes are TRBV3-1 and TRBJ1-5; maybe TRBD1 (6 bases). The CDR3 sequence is CASSQDPTGYSNQPQHF. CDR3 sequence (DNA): TGTGCCAGCAGCCAAGACCCTACAGGGTATAGCAATCAGCCCCAGCATTTT.